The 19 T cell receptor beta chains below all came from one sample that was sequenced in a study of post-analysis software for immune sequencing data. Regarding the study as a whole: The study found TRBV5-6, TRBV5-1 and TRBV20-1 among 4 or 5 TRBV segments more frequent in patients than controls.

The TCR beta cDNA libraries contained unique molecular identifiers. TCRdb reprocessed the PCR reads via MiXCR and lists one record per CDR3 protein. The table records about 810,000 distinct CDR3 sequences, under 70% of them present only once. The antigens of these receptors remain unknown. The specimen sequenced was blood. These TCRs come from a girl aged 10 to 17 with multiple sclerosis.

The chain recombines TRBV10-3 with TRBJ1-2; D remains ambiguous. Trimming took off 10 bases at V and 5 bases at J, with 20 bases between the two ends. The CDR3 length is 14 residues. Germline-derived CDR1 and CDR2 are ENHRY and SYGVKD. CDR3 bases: TGTGCCACTTTCCCGGAAGTTGGGATATATGGCTACACCTTC. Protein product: CATFPEVGIYGYTF.

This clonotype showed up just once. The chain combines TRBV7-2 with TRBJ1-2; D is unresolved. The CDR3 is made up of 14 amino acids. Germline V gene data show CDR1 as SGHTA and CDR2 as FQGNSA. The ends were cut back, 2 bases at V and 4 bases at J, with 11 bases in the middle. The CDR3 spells CASSLLGSLYGYTF. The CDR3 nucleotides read TGTGCCAGCAGCTTATTGGGGTCTCTCTATGGCTACACCTTC. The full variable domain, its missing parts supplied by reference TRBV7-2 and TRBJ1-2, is GAGVSQSPSNKVTEKGKDVELRCDPISGHTALYWYRQSLGQGLEFLIYFQGNSAPDKSGLPSDRFSAERTGGSVSTLTIQRTQQEDSAVYLCASSLLGSLYGYTFGSGTRLTVV.

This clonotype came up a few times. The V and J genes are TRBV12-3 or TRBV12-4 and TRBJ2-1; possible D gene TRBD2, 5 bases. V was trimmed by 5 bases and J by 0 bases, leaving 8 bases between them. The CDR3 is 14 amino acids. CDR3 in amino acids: CASSIDYSYNEQFF. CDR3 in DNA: TGTGCCAGCAGTATCGACTACTCCTACAATGAGCAGTTCTTC.

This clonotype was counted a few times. The CDR3 is CASSPSGRGYTQYF. CDR3 DNA: TGTGCCAGCAGTCCGAGCGGGAGGGGTTATACGCAGTATTTT. This chain uses TRBV2 with TRBJ2-3, with 10 bases that match TRBD2. V lost 5 bases to trimming and J lost 7 bases; unmatched junction nucleotides: 6. Germline CDR1 reads SNHLY; CDR2 reads FYNNEI. The CDR3 consists of 14 residues.

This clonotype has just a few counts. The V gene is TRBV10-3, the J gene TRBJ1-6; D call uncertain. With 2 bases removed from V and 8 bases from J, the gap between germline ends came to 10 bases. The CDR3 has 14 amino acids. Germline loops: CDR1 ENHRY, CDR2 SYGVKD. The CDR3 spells CAISENSGYSPLHF. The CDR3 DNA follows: TGTGCCATCAGTGAGAACTCAGGATATTCACCCCTCCACTTT.

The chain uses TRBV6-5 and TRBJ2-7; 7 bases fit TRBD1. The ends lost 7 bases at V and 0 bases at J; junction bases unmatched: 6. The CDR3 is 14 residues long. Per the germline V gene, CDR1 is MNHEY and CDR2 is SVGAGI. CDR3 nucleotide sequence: TGTGCCAGCAAAGACAGGGCGAGCTCCTACGAGCAGTACTTC. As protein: CASKDRASSYEQYF.

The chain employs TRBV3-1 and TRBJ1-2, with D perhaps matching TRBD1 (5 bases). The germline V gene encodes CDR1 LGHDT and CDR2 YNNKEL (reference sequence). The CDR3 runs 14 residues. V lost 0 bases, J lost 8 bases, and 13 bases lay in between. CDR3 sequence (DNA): TGTGCCAGCAGCCAAGATTGGGCAGGGAGAGGCTACACCTTC. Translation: CASSQDWAGRGYTF.

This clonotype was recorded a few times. The CDR3 DNA reads TGTGCCACCAGCAGAGGGGGAACAGTTCACTCTGGGGCCAACGTCCTGACTTTC. This codes for CATSRGGTVHSGANVLTF. The chain uses TRBV15 and TRBJ2-6; D is ambiguous. V lost 1 base and J lost 0, with 13 bases in between. CDR1 and CDR2 from the germline V gene are LNHNV and YYDKDF (reference sequence). The CDR3 is made up of 18 amino acids.

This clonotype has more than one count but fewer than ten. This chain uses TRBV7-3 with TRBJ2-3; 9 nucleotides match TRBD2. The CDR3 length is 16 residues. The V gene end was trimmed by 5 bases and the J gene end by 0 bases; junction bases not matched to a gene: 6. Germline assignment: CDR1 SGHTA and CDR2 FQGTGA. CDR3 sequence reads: CASSLSGGLSTDTQYF. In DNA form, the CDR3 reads TGTGCCAGCAGCCTTAGCGGGGGCCTTAGCACAGATACGCAGTATTTT.

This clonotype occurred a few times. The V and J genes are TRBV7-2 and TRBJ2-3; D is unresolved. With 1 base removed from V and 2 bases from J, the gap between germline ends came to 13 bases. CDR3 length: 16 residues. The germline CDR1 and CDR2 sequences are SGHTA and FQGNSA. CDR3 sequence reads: CASSLGGRLITDTQYF. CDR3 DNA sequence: TGTGCCAGCAGCTTAGGAGGCAGGCTCATCACAGATACGCAGTATTTT.

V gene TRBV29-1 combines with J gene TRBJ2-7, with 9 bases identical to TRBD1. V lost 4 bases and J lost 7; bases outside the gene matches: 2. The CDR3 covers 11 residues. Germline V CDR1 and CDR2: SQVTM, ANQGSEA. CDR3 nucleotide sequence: TGCAGCGTTGGACAGGGGGGAGAGCAGTACTTC. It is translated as CSVGQGGEQYF.

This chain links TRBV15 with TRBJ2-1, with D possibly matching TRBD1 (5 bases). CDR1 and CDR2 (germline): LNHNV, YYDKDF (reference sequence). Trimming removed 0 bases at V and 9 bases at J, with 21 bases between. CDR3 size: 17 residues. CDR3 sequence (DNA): TGTGCCACCAGCAGAGATCCCCGACGCAGGGTCGACATTGAGCAGTTCTTC. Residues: CATSRDPRRRVDIEQFF.

CDR3 loop: CSAKGPTGANVLTF. CDR3 nucleotide sequence: TGCAGTGCTAAGGGCCCGACGGGGGCCAACGTCCTGACTTTC. The chain has TRBV20-1 and TRBJ2-6; D gene uncertain. This CDR3 contains 14 residues. V was trimmed by 4 bases and J by 4 bases, leaving 11 bases between them. Germline V gives CDR1 DFQATT, CDR2 SNEGSKA (reference sequence).

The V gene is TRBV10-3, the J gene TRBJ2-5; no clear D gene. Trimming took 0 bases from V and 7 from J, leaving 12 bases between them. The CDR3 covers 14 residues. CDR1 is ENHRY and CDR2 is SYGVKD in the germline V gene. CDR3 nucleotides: TGTGCCATCAGTGAGTCCGTAACAATTGGGACCCAGTACTTC. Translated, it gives CAISESVTIGTQYF.

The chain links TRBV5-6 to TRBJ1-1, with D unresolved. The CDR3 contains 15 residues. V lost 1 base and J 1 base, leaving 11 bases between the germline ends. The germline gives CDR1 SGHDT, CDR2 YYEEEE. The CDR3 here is CASSLNYDSNTEAFF. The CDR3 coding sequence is TGTGCCAGCAGCTTGAATTACGACTCGAACACTGAAGCTTTCTTT. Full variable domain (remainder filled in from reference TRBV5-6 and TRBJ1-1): DAGVTQSPTHLIKTRGQQVTLRCSPKSGHDTVSWYQQALGQGPQFIFQYYEEEERQRGNFPDRFSGHQFPNYSSELNVNALLLGDSALYLCASSLNYDSNTEAFFGQGTRLTVV.

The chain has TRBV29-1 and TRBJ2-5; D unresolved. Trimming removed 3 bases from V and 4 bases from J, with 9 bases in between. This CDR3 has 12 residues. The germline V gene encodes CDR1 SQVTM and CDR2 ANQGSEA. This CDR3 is CSVELALETQYF. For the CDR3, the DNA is TGCAGCGTTGAGCTGGCATTAGAGACCCAGTACTTC.

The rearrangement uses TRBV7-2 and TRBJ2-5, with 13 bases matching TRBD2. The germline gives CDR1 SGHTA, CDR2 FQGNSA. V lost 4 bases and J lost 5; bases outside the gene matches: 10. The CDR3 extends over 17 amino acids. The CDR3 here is CASSSGTSGERRETQYF. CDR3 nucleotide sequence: TGTGCCAGCAGCTCGGGGACTAGCGGGGAGCGGCGGGAGACCCAGTACTTC.

CDR3 in DNA: TGCAGCGTTGAACGGGCTAGCGGTAACACAGATACGCAGTATTTT. This gives the protein CSVERASGNTDTQYF. The rearrangement uses TRBV29-1 and TRBJ2-3, with TRBD2 matching over 7 bases. The CDR3 is made up of 15 amino acids. The germline V gene has CDR1 SQVTM and CDR2 ANQGSEA. After removal of 2 bases from V and 2 bases from J, the junction contained 7 bases not matched to a gene.

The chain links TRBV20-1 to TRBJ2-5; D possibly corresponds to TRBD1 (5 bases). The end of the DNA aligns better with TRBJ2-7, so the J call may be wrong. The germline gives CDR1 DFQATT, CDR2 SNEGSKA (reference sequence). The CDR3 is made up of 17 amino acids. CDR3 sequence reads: CSARSFIRRGIVDEQYF. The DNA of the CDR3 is TGCAGTGCTAGATCGTTTATTCGAAGGGGCATAGTCGACGAGCAGTACTTC.